Each of the 11 T cell receptor beta chains below was sequenced from the same sample in a study of blood T cell repertoires in COVID-19. TCRdb's table, derived via immunoSEQ multiplex PCR, lists solely in-frame clones and lacks some. This sample has 150,000 to 200,000 clones; 65% to 85% occur once, and the top ten carry roughly 9%. Sequencing was done on a sample of peripheral blood. Every receptor here comes from a woman aged 80 or older with active or convalescent COVID-19.

V is TRBV3-1 (or the pseudogene TRBV3-2) and J is TRBJ2-1, with 9 positions matching TRBD2. Germline V gene data show CDR1 as LGHDT and CDR2 as YNNKEL (reference sequence). V shed 1 base and J 4 bases; nucleotides not matched to a gene: 8. The CDR3 contains 17 residues. CDR3 sequence (DNA): TGTGCCAGCAGCCAAGGGGAGCGGGGGGAAACTTACAATGAGCAGTTCTTC. As protein: CASSQGERGETYNEQFF.

The V call is TRBV9, the J call TRBJ2-2; 8 bases fit TRBD2. The CDR3 loop spans 16 amino acids. Germline values: CDR1 SGDLS, CDR2 YYNGEE. The junction had 1 base not matched to a gene; V was cut back by 0 bases and J by 0 bases. As DNA, the CDR3 is TGTGCCAGCAGCGTAGGCGGGGGGACGAACACCGGGGAGCTGTTTTTT. Residues: CASSVGGGTNTGELFF. Supplemented by reference TRBV9 and TRBJ2-2, the full variable domain reads DSGVTQTPKHLITATGQRVTLRCSPRSGDLSVYWYQQSLDQGLQFLIQYYNGEERAKGNILERFSAQQFPDLHSELNLSSLELGDSALYFCASSVGGGTNTGELFFGEGSRLTVL.

This clone has a single count. The CDR3 region is CAWRRQGADGYTF. In DNA, the CDR3 is TGTGCCTGGAGAAGGCAGGGGGCGGATGGCTACACCTTC. The chain carries TRBV30 and TRBJ1-2, with TRBD1 identical over 8 bases. V dropped 3 bases and J dropped 6; count of bases not matched to a gene: 6. Germline values: CDR1 GTSNPN, CDR2 SVGIG (reference sequence). The CDR3 consists of 13 residues.

V is TRBV18 and J is TRBJ1-5; 8 nucleotides agree with TRBD1. The ends lost 2 bases at V and 6 bases at J; junction bases unmatched: 9. This CDR3 contains 16 residues. Germline V gene data show CDR1 as KGHSH and CDR2 as LQKENI. CDR3 bases: TGTGCCAGCTCACCATACGGGACGCAGGGGGCTCAGCCCCAGCATTTT. This gives the protein CASSPYGTQGAQPQHF.

This chain uses TRBV6-1 with TRBJ2-1, with 8 bases matching TRBD1. The trim removed 3 bases at V and 12 bases at J, leaving 28 bases unmatched. CDR3 size: 20 residues. Germline CDR1 and CDR2: MNHNS and SASEGT. For the CDR3, the DNA is TGTGCCAGCAGTGATAGGGAGACAGGGGTCTCCGATACAGCTCTGCGGTGGCAGTTCTTC. It encodes CASSDRETGVSDTALRWQFF.

The chain is built from TRBV6-4 and TRBJ1-6, with 8 positions matching TRBD1. The V gene end was trimmed by 5 bases and the J gene end by 14 bases; junction bases not matched to a gene: 8. Germline lookup yields CDR1 MRHNA and CDR2 SNTAGT. The CDR3 length is 13 residues. CDR3 DNA: TGTGCCAGCAGTTTGACAGGGGAAGGGGCCCTCCACTTT. This translates into CASSLTGEGALHF.

The genes are TRBV6-5 and TRBJ1-2, with 7 bases identical to TRBD1. CDR3 length: 15 residues. From germline, CDR1 is MNHEY and CDR2 SVGAGI. V was pared by 7 bases and J by 2 bases, with 10 bases of the junction left unmatched. DNA for the CDR3: TGTGCCAGCAAGAGGGAGAAGGGACAGAACTATGGCTACACCTTC. Encoded protein: CASKREKGQNYGYTF.

The J gene is TRBJ2-2, the V gene TRBV5-4, with no clear D. Germline lookup yields CDR1 SGHNT and CDR2 YYREEE (reference sequence). V lost 1 base to trimming and J lost 5 bases, with 15 bases between them. The CDR3 consists of 16 residues. CDR3 in DNA: TGTGCCAGCAGCTTGAACGGCGGTCGAGTAACCGGGGAGCTGTTTTTT. Encoded protein: CASSLNGGRVTGELFF.

This clone appeared many times. The V and J genes are TRBV5-4 and TRBJ1-1; D is perhaps TRBD1 (5 bases). The CDR3 consists of 15 residues. Germline V gene lookup returns CDR1 SGHNT and CDR2 YYREEE (reference sequence). V was trimmed by 3 bases and J by 4 bases, leaving 16 bases between them. CDR3 nucleotide sequence: TGTGCCAGCAGCTGGGGGAGGGAATCGAGCACTGAAGCTTTCTTT. Its translation is CASSWGRESSTEAFF.

The J gene is TRBJ1-1, the V gene TRBV10-3; 11 positions match TRBD1. This CDR3 contains 15 residues. The germline CDR1 and CDR2 sequences are ENHRY and SYGVKD. The trim removed 6 bases at V and 3 bases at J, leaving 6 bases unmatched. CDR3 amino acids: CAIRGTGGVYTEAFF. In DNA form, the CDR3 reads TGTGCCATCAGAGGGACAGGGGGTGTATACACTGAAGCTTTCTTT.

The V call is TRBV6-2 or TRBV6-3, the J call TRBJ2-5, with a tentative D call TRBD2 (7 bases). Between the trimmed V and J ends, which lost 2 bases and 5 bases, there was a span of 12 bases. The CDR3 has 14 amino acids. CDR1 is MNHEY and CDR2 is SVGEGT in the germline V gene. CDR3 DNA: TGTGCCAGCAGTTACGGGGGGGCAGTTGAGACCCAGTACTTC. This translates into CASSYGGAVETQYF.